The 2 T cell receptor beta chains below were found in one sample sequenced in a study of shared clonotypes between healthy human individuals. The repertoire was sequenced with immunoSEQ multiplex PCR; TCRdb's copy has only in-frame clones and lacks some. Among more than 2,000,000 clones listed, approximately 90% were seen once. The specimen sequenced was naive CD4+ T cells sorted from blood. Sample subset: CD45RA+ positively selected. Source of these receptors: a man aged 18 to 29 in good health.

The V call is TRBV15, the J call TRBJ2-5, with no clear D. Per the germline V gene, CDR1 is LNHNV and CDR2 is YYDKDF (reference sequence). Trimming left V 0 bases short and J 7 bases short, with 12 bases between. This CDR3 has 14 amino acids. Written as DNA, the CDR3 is TGTGCCACCAGCAGAGAAACCCGACCCGGGACCCAGTACTTC. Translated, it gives CATSRETRPGTQYF.

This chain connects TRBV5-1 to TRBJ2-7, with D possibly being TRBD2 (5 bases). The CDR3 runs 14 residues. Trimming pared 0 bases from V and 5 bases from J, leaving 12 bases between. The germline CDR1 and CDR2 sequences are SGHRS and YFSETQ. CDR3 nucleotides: TGCGCCAGCAGCTTGGTTTTTGAGGGTCACGAGCAGTACTTC. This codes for CASSLVFEGHEQYF.